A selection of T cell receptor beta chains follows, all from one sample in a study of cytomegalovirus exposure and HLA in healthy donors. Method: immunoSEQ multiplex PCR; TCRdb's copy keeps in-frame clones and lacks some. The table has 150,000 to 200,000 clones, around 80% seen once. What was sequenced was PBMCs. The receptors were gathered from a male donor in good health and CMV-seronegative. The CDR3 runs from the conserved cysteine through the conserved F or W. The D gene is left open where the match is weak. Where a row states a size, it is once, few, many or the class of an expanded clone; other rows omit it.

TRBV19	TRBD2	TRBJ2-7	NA	CASSGLAGAYEQYF	TGTGCCAGTAGCGGACTAGCGGGAGCCTACGAGCAGTACTTC
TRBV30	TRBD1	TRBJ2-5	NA	CAYKEETGIIETQYF	TGTGCCTACAAAGAAGAGACAGGGATTATTGAGACCCAGTACTTC
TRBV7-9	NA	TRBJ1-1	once	CASSPWTETDVAFF	TGTGCCAGCAGCCCTTGGACTGAGACCGATGTGGCTTTCTTT
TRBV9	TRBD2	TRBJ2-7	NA	CASSPSGGVGYEQYF	TGTGCCAGCAGCCCGTCGGGGGGGGTTGGGTACGAGCAGTACTTC
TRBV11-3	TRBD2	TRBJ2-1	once	CASSLDSSGGVYNEQFF	TGTGCCAGCAGCTTAGATTCTAGCGGGGGAGTCTACAATGAGCAGTTCTTC
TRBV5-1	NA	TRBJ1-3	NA	CASSLDPGVENTIYF	TGCGCCAGCAGCTTGGATCCGGGGGTAGAAAACACCATATATTTT
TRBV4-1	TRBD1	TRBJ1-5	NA	CASSQSRDRFYQPQHF	TGCGCCAGCAGCCAATCCCGGGACAGGTTTTATCAGCCCCAGCATTTT
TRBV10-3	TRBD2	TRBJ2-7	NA	CAISAGGLAASYEQYF	TGTGCCATCAGTGCGGGGGGACTAGCGGCCTCCTACGAGCAGTACTTC
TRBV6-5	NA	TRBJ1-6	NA	CASSYIEVASPLHF	TGTGCCAGCAGTTACATCGAGGTCGCATCACCCCTCCACTTT
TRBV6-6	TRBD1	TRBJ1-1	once	CASSSPGQGDKEAFF	TGTGCCAGCAGTTCCCCGGGACAGGGTGATAAGGAGGCTTTCTTT
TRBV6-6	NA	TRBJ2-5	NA	CATLTGQETQYF	TGTGCCACCTTGACTGGGCAAGAGACCCAGTACTTC
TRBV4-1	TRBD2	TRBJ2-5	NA	CASSHTSGSETQYF	TGCGCCAGCAGCCACACTAGCGGGAGTGAGACCCAGTACTTC
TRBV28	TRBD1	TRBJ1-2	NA	CASSRTGANYGYTF	TGTGCCAGCAGCCGGACAGGGGCCAACTATGGCTACACCTTC
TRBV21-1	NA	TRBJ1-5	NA	CASSLPGGNKDQPQHF	TGTGCCAGCAGCCTCCCGGGGGGGAATAAGGATCAGCCCCAGCATTTT
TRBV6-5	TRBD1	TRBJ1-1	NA	CASSSTGGTEAFF	TGTGCCAGCAGTTCGACAGGGGGGACTGAAGCTTTCTTT
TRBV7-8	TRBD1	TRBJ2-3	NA	CASRTGTGFTDTQYF	TGTGCCAGCAGGACCGGGACAGGGTTCACAGATACGCAGTATTTT
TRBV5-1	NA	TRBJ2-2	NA	CASSLFARSNTGELFF	TGCGCCAGCAGCTTGTTCGCCAGGTCGAACACCGGGGAGCTGTTTTTT
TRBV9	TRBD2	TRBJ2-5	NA	CASSTLTSGVETQYF	TGTGCCAGCAGCACCTTGACTAGCGGGGTCGAGACCCAGTACTTC
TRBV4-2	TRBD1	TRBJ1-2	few	CASSLGQGSEGYTF	TGTGCCAGCAGCCTTGGACAGGGTAGTGAAGGCTACACCTTC
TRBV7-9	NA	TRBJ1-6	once	CVDKRDTTNSPLHF	TGTGTCGACAAAAGGGACACAACGAATTCACCCCTCCACTTT
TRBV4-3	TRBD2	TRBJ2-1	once	CASSLGTSGNNEQFF	TGCGCCAGCAGCCTCGGGACTAGCGGGAACAATGAGCAGTTCTTC
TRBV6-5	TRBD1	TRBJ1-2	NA	CASRTGGYGYTF	TGTGCCAGCAGGACAGGGGGCTATGGCTACACCTTC
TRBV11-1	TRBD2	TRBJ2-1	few	CASSGRAPGNEQFF	TGTGCCAGCAGCGGGAGGGCCCCAGGCAATGAGCAGTTCTTC
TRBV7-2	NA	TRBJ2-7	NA	CASSLPRQEEQYF	TGTGCCAGCAGCTTACCCAGACAGGAGGAGCAGTACTTC
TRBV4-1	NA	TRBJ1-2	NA	CASSQDQATRYGYTF	TGCGCCAGCAGCCAAGATCAGGCTACGCGCTATGGCTACACCTTC